These 28 T cell receptor beta chains were sequenced from one sample in a study of OX40 agonist ivuxolimab in advanced cancers. Produced via immunoSEQ multiplex PCR; TCRdb's table is partial and in-frame only. The data hold about 120,000 clones, with about 92% observed a single time. This sample comprised CD4+ or CD8+ T cells sorted from blood, obtained in a trial of the OX40 agonist ivuxolimab. These receptor sequences come from an adult with an advanced solid tumor such as melanoma, head and neck, liver or kidney cancer.

The CDR3 is CASTPTGLGNSPLHF. CDR3 DNA: TGTGCCAGCACTCCTACAGGGTTGGGTAATTCACCCCTCCACTTT. The rearrangement uses TRBV6-5 and TRBJ1-6; D is perhaps TRBD1 (6 bases). This CDR3 is 15 amino acids long. Germline V lookup: CDR1 MNHEY, CDR2 SVGAGI. V lost 7 bases to trimming and J lost 6 bases, with 16 bases between them.

This chain joins TRBV10-3 and TRBJ1-2, with D hard to call. The germline V gene encodes CDR1 ENHRY and CDR2 SYGVKD. The CDR3 totals 12 residues. The V end was cut by 0 bases, the J end by 5 bases, with 4 bases between. CDR3 in DNA: TGTGCCATCAGTGAGTCGGTTTATGGCTACACCTTC. Protein: CAISESVYGYTF.

The chain uses TRBV4-1 and TRBJ2-7; the match to TRBD2 covers 10 bases. V lost 3 bases to trimming and J lost 0 bases; unmatched junction nucleotides: 14. CDR3 length: 19 amino acids. CDR1 is MGHRA, CDR2 YSYEKL, per germline. DNA of the CDR3: TGCGCCAGCAGCCAGCGGGCAGGCCTAACTAGCGGGGACTCCTACGAGCAGTACTTC. This translates into CASSQRAGLTSGDSYEQYF.

The CDR3 DNA follows: TGCAGCGTCTCCGGGACAGCAGCTAATGAAAAACTGTTTTTT. It codes for CSVSGTAANEKLFF. The chain combines TRBV29-1 with TRBJ1-4; TRBD1 matches at 7 bases. CDR1 is SQVTM, CDR2 ANQGSEA, per germline. V shed 6 bases and J 3 bases; nucleotides not matched to a gene: 7. The CDR3 has 14 residues.

V and J are TRBV6-6 and TRBJ2-2; the D is unclear. Germline lookup yields CDR1 MNHNY and CDR2 SVGAGI (reference sequence). The germline V and J ends were trimmed by 2 bases and 0 bases, with 7 bases remaining between them. The CDR3 runs 15 residues. CDR3 region: CASSYVRPNTGELFF. In nucleotides, the CDR3 is TGTGCCAGCAGTTACGTCAGACCGAACACCGGGGAGCTGTTTTTT.

The chain uses TRBV7-9 and TRBJ1-2; TRBD1 is a possible D gene (5 bases). The ends were cut back, 5 bases at V and 6 bases at J, with 13 bases in the middle. The CDR3 is 13 residues long. Per germline, CDR1 SEHNR and CDR2 FQNEAQ (reference sequence). The DNA for the CDR3 is TGTGCCAGCAGCCCGGGGGGAGGAGATGGCTACACCTTC. It encodes CASSPGGGDGYTF.

The chain joins TRBV9 to TRBJ2-1; 7 bases agree with TRBD1. Trimming cost V 0 bases and J 11 bases; bases outside gene matches: 14. Germline CDR1 is SGDLS and CDR2 is YYNGEE. The CDR3 loop spans 16 amino acids. Here the CDR3 reads CASSVDGGDRVGKQFF. In DNA, the CDR3 is TGTGCCAGCAGCGTAGATGGTGGCGACAGGGTGGGTAAGCAGTTCTTC.

The rearrangement links TRBV10-3 to TRBJ1-5; TRBD1 is a possible D gene (5 bases). V dropped 6 bases and J dropped 5 bases, with 17 bases sitting between them. Germline CDR1 reads ENHRY; CDR2 reads SYGVKD. This CDR3 contains 15 residues. CDR3 amino acids: CAIRGGGGSDQPQHF. As DNA, the CDR3 is TGTGCCATCAGGGGGGGAGGAGGGAGCGATCAGCCCCAGCATTTT.

This chain uses TRBV5-1 with TRBJ1-6, with TRBD1 matching 10 bases. Trimming at V came to 1 base and at J to 7 bases, leaving 8 bases not matched to a gene. CDR3 length: 17 residues. CDR1 and CDR2 from the germline V gene are SGHRS and YFSETQ. CDR3 bases: TGCGCCAGCAGCTTGACGTCAGAGACAGGGGGCAATTCACCCCTCCACTTT. Protein: CASSLTSETGGNSPLHF.

The chain combines TRBV15 with TRBJ1-5, with D hard to call. This CDR3 has 15 residues. The germline gives CDR1 LNHNV, CDR2 YYDKDF (reference sequence). Trimming removed 1 base from V and 3 bases from J, with 10 bases in between. The CDR3 nucleotides are TGTGCCACCAGCAGAGGATCGGGATACAATCAGCCCCAGCATTTT. Its translation is CATSRGSGYNQPQHF.

V is TRBV11-3 and J is TRBJ2-2; D unclear. The CDR3 is made up of 15 amino acids. The V end was cut by 3 bases, the J end by 0 bases, with 8 bases between. Per germline, CDR1 SGHNT and CDR2 YENEEA. The CDR3 nucleotides read TGTGCCAGCAGCTTGGGCGGAGCGAACACCGGGGAGCTGTTTTTT. Translation gives CASSLGGANTGELFF.

The chain has TRBV18 and TRBJ1-4, with D perhaps TRBD1 (6 bases). There are 15 residues in the CDR3. Trimming removed 4 bases at V and 3 bases at J, with 12 bases between. Germline CDR1 and CDR2: KGHSH and LQKENI. The CDR3 region has the DNA TGTGCCAGCTCACGTCTAGGGGGAGCTAATGAAAAACTGTTTTTT. It is translated as CASSRLGGANEKLFF.

This clone turned up a few times. The chain couples TRBV4-1 to TRBJ1-2; 9 bases agree with TRBD1. The CDR3 extends over 15 amino acids. V was clipped by 2 bases and J by 8 bases; unmatched bases: 9. Germline CDR1 MGHRA, CDR2 YSYEKL. The CDR3 spells CASSQPQDRGGGYTF. DNA for the CDR3: TGCGCCAGCAGCCAACCCCAAGACAGGGGGGGAGGCTACACCTTC.

This chain links TRBV7-8 with TRBJ2-6; TRBD1 matches at 8 bases. V lost 4 bases, J lost 2 bases, and 16 bases stayed unmatched. The CDR3 totals 20 residues. Per the germline V gene, CDR1 is SGHVS and CDR2 is FQNEAQ. The CDR3 reads CASSSYLTGALETGANVLTF. The CDR3 nucleotides are TGTGCCAGCAGCTCCTACCTGACAGGGGCCCTTGAGACTGGGGCCAACGTCCTGACTTTC.

J is TRBJ2-7 and V is TRBV6-6, with TRBD1 as a possible D gene (5 bases). CDR3 length equals 15 residues. The germline V gene encodes CDR1 MNHNY and CDR2 SVGAGI (reference sequence). V lost 0 bases to trimming and J lost 1 base, with 10 bases between them. The CDR3 protein is CASSYSGRTSYEQYF. The DNA for the CDR3 is TGTGCCAGCAGTTACTCGGGCAGGACATCCTACGAGCAGTACTTC.

In this sample, this clone turned up once. This CDR3 reads CASSPNPRSLLSGANVLTF. CDR3 coding DNA: TGTGCCAGTAGTCCAAATCCGAGGTCCCTCCTCTCTGGGGCCAACGTCCTGACTTTC. This chain joins TRBV19 and TRBJ2-6; D is unresolved. Trimming pared 5 bases from V and 0 bases from J, leaving 20 bases between. Germline-derived CDR1 and CDR2 are LNHDA and SQIVND (reference sequence). The CDR3 is 19 amino acids.

The chain joins TRBV14 to TRBJ2-4; D not resolved. This CDR3 spans 13 amino acids. Germline V gene sequence: CDR1 SGHDN, CDR2 FVKESK. Trimming removed 5 bases from V and 6 bases from J, with 11 bases in between. DNA of the CDR3: TGTGCCAGCAGCGATAGGGCCCGAAACATTCAGTACTTC. Encoded protein: CASSDRARNIQYF.

The chain links TRBV9 to TRBJ2-2; no clear D gene. The CDR3 has 17 residues. Germline V lookup: CDR1 SGDLS, CDR2 YYNGEE. With 0 bases removed from V and 4 bases from J, the gap between germline ends came to 16 bases. The CDR3 nucleotides read TGTGCCAGCAGCGTAGGGTGGCTAGGCGGTGGCACCGGGGAGCTGTTTTTT. Amino acids: CASSVGWLGGGTGELFF.

This clone was seen more than once but under ten times. The chain has TRBV28 and TRBJ2-1, with 7 bases fitting TRBD2. The ends lost 2 bases at V and 3 bases at J; junction bases unmatched: 1. This CDR3 is built from 14 residues. The germline V gene encodes CDR1 MDHEN and CDR2 SYDVKM. CDR3 residues: CASSLAGDYNEQFF. The CDR3 DNA sequence: TGTGCCAGCAGTTTAGCGGGGGACTACAATGAGCAGTTCTTC. The full variable domain, its missing parts supplied by reference TRBV28 and TRBJ2-1, is DVKVTQSSRYLVKRTGEKVFLECVQDMDHENMFWYRQDPGLGLRLIYFSYDVKMKEKGDIPEGYSVSREKKERFSLILESASTNQTSMYLCASSLAGDYNEQFFGPGTRLTVL.

V is TRBV19 and J is TRBJ1-4; 9 bases align to TRBD1. The V and J ends lost 7 bases and 4 bases, in that order; junction bases with no gene match: 4. The CDR3 contains 14 residues. CDR1 LNHDA and CDR2 SQIVND come from the germline V gene (reference sequence). CDR3 in DNA: TGTGCCAGTATCGGGACAGGGTTTAATGAAAAACTGTTTTTT. It specifies CASIGTGFNEKLFF.

This clone was seen just once. The V call is TRBV11-2, the J call TRBJ2-3, with 8 bases aligning to TRBD1. Trimming removed 3 bases from V and 4 bases from J; junction bases left unmatched: 6. The CDR3 is 15 amino acids. CDR1 and CDR2 from the germline V gene are SGHAT and FQNNGV. The CDR3 loop is CASSLSGGSPDTQYF. As DNA, the CDR3 is TGTGCCAGCAGCTTGTCAGGGGGCAGCCCAGATACGCAGTATTTT.

The chain is built from TRBV5-6 and TRBJ2-3; D gene uncertain. This CDR3 spans 13 amino acids. CDR1 and CDR2 (germline): SGHDT, YYEEEE. V lost 4 bases and J lost 2, with 8 bases in between. The CDR3, as DNA: TGTGCCAGCAGCCTGGACCACACAGATACGCAGTATTTT. The encoded protein is CASSLDHTDTQYF.

The chain combines TRBV6-1 with TRBJ2-1, with 7 bases identical to TRBD1. V shed 7 bases, J shed 4 bases, and the junction held 10 bases outside the gene matches. The CDR3 is made up of 15 amino acids. CDR1 is MNHNS, CDR2 SASEGT, per germline. CDR3 nucleotides: TGTGCCAGCACCACGGGACAGATAGGGTACAATGAGCAGTTCTTC. This gives the protein CASTTGQIGYNEQFF.

This clone was seen a single time. The chain uses TRBV6-5 and TRBJ2-2; D remains unclear. The ends were cut back, 5 bases at V and 2 bases at J, with 6 bases in the middle. CDR3 size: 13 residues. CDR1 is MNHEY and CDR2 is SVGAGI in the germline V gene. Written as DNA, the CDR3 is TGTGCCAGCAGTCGGGCAAACACCGGGGAGCTGTTTTTT. Translating it yields CASSRANTGELFF.

The chain combines TRBV10-3 with TRBJ2-3; 8 nucleotides line up with TRBD2. CDR1 and CDR2 from the germline V gene are ENHRY and SYGVKD. CDR3 length: 13 amino acids. J lost 6 bases, V lost 4 bases, and 3 bases had no gene match. CDR3 sequence reads: CAISGLAKDTQYF. CDR3 sequence (DNA): TGTGCCATCAGTGGACTAGCGAAGGATACGCAGTATTTT.

The chain employs TRBV19 and TRBJ1-2; the D is unclear. The CDR3 loop spans 14 amino acids. V lost 9 bases and J lost 7, with 21 bases in between. The germline CDR1 and CDR2 sequences are LNHDA and SQIVND (reference sequence). Written as DNA, the CDR3 is TGTGCCAGCACCACCCGCGAGAGTAGAGCTGGCTACACCTTC. This codes for CASTTRESRAGYTF. Full variable domain (rest looked up from reference TRBV19 and TRBJ1-2): DGGITQSPKYLFRKEGQNVTLSCEQNLNHDAMYWYRQDPGQGLRLIYYSQIVNDFQKGDIAEGYSVSREKKESFPLTVTSAQKNPTAFYLCASTTRESRAGYTFGSGTRLTVV.

V usage is TRBV7-3 and J usage is TRBJ2-7; D possibly matches TRBD1 or TRBD2 (5 bases each). The ends were cut back, 2 bases at V and 6 bases at J, with 11 bases in the middle. In germline, CDR1 is SGHTA, CDR2 FQGTGA. The CDR3 consists of 13 residues. Here the CDR3 reads CASSLLPGTEQYF. The CDR3 DNA reads TGTGCCAGCAGCTTATTACCCGGGACCGAGCAGTACTTC.

The rearrangement joins TRBV4-3 to TRBJ1-2; 8 positions agree with TRBD1. Germline V lookup: CDR1 LGHNA, CDR2 YSLEER. This CDR3 is built from 15 residues. Trimming at V came to 3 bases and at J to 4 bases, leaving 7 bases not matched to a gene. The CDR3 reads CASSQFTGGGYGYTF. Written as DNA, the CDR3 is TGCGCCAGCAGCCAGTTTACAGGGGGTGGCTATGGCTACACCTTC.